This T cell receptor beta chain is drawn from a study of cytomegalovirus exposure and HLA in healthy donors (dated by TCRdb to about 2017). Concerning the study at large: According to a later analysis, one platform produced both the approximately 110 validation repertoires and the approximately 600 repertoires of the first cohort. Besides the first cohort of 500 to 700 subjects, a separate validation cohort made up of 120 different subjects was used. The study aimed to test whether cataloging public T cell receptors could reveal signatures of past pathogen exposure. To predict cytomegalovirus infection status, the study combined high-throughput TCR immunosequencing, statistical association of individual TCRs with disease status, and machine learning. Overall study outcomes, separate from this receptor: A few of the identified cytomegalovirus-associated TCR beta chains were confirmed in vitro to be specific for cytomegalovirus antigens. While some public TCRs were present in many individuals, most TCR sequences turned up only very rarely across donors. In both the original and validation cohorts, the classifier was reported to diagnose cytomegalovirus status with high specificity and sensitivity. In a later analysis, TCRs clustered in the first cohort were found to also tend to co-occur in the 100 to 150 validation repertoires, with approximately 93% of cluster scores above 0. The authors suggested that the approach could potentially be generalized to other disease states and immunological phenotypes. A later analysis lacked HLA typing for the validation cohort, so it scored co-occurrence in that cohort across all 120 repertoires. A total of 150 to 200 TCR beta chains were listed by the study as associated with cytomegalovirus.

The donors were included in the validation cohort of 130 or so subjects, a group kept apart from the roughly 680-subject first cohort. Note on this clone: Its specific antigen is unknown. Per-nucleotide qualities are absent, and no much larger clonotype sits a single base away.

The library was generated by the immunoSEQ multiplex PCR assay. As for how the authors treated the data: To diagnose cytomegalovirus status from the catalog of TCR beta chain sequences, a statistical classification framework was built. This immuneACCESS table, as held by TCRdb, lists in-frame sequences with V and J called but not all clones. Of the missing ones, under half trace to an unresolved V gene in checked studies; the others have no known cause. The V and J calls and clone size were taken over from that table, and D and trimming were inferred from the DNA. This sample lists some 130,000 clones; around 93% were detected once. The ten largest clones capture 1.5% to 2% of the sample. The sequenced sample was PBMCs. The sequence was collected from a man between 18 and 35 years old in good health and CMV-seropositive.

In nucleotides, the sequence is TGCGCCAGCAGCGGACAGGCCGCTGAAGCTTTCTTT. Translated, this is CASSGQAAEAFF. The rearranged chain carries TRBV10-2 and TRBJ1-1, with 7 bases matching TRBD1. The germline V gene sets CDR1 to WSHSY and CDR2 to SAAADI. The CDR3, cysteine through phenylalanine, is 12 amino acids long. Only CDR3 DNA remains: 36 bases, in frame from the first base. V lost 6 bases and J lost 6 bases, and the count of bases not matched to a germline gene is 4.